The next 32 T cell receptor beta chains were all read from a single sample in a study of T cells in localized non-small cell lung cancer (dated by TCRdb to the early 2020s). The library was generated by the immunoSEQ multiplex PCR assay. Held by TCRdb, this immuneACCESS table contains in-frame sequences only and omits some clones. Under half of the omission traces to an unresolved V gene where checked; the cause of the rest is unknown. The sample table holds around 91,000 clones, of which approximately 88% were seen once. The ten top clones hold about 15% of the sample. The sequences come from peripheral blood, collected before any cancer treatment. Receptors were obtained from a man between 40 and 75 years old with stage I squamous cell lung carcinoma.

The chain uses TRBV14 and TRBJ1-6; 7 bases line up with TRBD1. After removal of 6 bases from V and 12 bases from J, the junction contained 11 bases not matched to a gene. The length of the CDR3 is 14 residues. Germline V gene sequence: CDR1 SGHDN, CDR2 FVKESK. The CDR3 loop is CASRRGTAVEPLHF. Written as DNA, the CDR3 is TGTGCCAGCAGACGCGGGACAGCCGTAGAACCCCTCCACTTT.

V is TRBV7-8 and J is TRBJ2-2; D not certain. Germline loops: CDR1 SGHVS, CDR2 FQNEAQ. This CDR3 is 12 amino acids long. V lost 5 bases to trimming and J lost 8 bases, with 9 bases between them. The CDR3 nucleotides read TGTGCCAGCAGCCCCAACAGAGGGGAGCTGTTTTTT. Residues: CASSPNRGELFF.

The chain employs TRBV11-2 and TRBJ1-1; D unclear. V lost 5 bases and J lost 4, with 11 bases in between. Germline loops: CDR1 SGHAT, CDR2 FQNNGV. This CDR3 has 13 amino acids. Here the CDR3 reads CASSPHEGTEAFF. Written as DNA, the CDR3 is TGTGCCAGCAGCCCACACGAGGGCACTGAAGCTTTCTTT.

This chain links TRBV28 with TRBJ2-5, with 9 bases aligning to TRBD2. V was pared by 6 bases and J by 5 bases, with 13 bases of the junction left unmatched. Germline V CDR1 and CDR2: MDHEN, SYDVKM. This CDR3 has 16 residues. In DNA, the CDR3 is TGTGCCAGCAGCCCTCCTCAGCGGGGGGTGAGGGAGACCCAGTACTTC. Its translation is CASSPPQRGVRETQYF. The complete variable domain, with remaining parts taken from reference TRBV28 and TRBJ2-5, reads DVKVTQSSRYLVKRTGEKVFLECVQDMDHENMFWYRQDPGLGLRLIYFSYDVKMKEKGDIPEGYSVSREKKERFSLILESASTNQTSMYLCASSPPQRGVRETQYFGPGTRLLVL.

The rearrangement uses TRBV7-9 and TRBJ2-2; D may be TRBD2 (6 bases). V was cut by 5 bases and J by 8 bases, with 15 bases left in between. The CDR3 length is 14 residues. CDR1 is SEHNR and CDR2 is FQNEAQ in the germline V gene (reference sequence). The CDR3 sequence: CASSLQTSGGELFF. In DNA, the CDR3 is TGTGCCAGCAGCCTCCAGACTAGTGGAGGGGAGCTGTTTTTT.

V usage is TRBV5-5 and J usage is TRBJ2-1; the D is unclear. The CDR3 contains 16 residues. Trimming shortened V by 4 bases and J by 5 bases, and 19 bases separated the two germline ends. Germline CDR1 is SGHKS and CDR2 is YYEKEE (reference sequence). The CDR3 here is CASSGSQIQKNNEQFF. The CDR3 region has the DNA TGTGCCAGCAGCGGGTCCCAGATACAAAAGAACAATGAGCAGTTCTTC.

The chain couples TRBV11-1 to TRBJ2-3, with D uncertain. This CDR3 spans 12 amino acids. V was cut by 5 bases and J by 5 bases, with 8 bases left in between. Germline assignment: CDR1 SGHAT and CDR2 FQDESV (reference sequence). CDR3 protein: CASSTAKDTQYF. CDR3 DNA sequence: TGTGCCAGCAGCACGGCCAAAGATACGCAGTATTTT.

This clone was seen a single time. In DNA form, the CDR3 reads TGTGCCAGCTCAACGGACAGTAACACTGAAGCTTTCTTT. It codes for CASSTDSNTEAFF. The chain recombines TRBV18 with TRBJ1-1; D possibly corresponds to TRBD1 (6 bases). The CDR3 consists of 13 residues. Looked up from germline, CDR1 is KGHSH and CDR2 is LQKENI. With 5 bases removed from V and 2 bases from J, the gap between germline ends came to 9 bases.

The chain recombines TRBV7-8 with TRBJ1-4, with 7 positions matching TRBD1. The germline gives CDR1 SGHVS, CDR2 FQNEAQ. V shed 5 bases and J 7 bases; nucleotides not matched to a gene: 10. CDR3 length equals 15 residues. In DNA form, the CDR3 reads TGTGCCAGCAGCCTCCGACAGGGAGTATTTGAAAAACTGTTTTTT. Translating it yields CASSLRQGVFEKLFF.

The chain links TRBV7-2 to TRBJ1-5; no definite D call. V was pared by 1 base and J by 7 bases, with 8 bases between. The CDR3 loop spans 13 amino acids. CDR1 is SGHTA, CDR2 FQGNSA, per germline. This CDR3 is CASSLDSGQPQHF. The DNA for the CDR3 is TGTGCCAGCAGCTTAGACAGCGGACAGCCCCAGCATTTT.

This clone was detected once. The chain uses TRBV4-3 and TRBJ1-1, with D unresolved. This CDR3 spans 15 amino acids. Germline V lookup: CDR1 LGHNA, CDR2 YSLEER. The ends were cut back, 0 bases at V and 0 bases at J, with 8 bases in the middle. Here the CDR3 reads CASSQDGRLNTEAFF. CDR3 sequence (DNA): TGCGCCAGCAGCCAAGACGGACGGTTGAACACTGAAGCTTTCTTT.

The CDR3 sequence is CASSHLQETQYF. CDR3 sequence (DNA): TGTGCCAGCAGCCACCTACAAGAGACCCAGTACTTC. J is TRBJ2-5 and V is TRBV7-2; D gene ambiguous. V was pared by 5 bases and J by 2 bases, with 6 bases between. Germline assignment: CDR1 SGHTA and CDR2 FQGNSA. CDR3 length: 12 amino acids.

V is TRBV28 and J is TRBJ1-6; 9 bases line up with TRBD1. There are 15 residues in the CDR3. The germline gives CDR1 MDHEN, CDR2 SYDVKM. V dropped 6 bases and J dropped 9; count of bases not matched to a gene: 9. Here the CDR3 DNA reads TGTGCCAGCAGCACACGAGACAGGGGGGCTTCACCCCTCCACTTT. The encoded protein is CASSTRDRGASPLHF.

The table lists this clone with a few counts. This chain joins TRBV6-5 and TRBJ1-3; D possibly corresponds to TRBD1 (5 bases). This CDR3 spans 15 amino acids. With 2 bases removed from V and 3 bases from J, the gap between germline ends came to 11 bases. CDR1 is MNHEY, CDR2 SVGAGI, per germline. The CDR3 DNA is TGTGCCAGCAGTTACGACTGGACACATGGAAACACCATATATTTT. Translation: CASSYDWTHGNTIYF.

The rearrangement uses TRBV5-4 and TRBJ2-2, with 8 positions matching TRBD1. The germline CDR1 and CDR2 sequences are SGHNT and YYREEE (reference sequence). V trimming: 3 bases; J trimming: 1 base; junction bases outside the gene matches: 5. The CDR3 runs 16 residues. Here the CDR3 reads CASSSPGQENTGELFF. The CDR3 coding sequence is TGTGCCAGCAGCTCCCCGGGACAGGAGAACACCGGGGAGCTGTTTTTT.

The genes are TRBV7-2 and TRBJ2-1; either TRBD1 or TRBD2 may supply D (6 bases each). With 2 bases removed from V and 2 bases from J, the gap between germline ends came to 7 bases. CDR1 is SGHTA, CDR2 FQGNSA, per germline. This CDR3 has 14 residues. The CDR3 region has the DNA TGTGCCAGCAGCTTAAGGGGGGCCTACAATGAGCAGTTCTTC. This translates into CASSLRGAYNEQFF. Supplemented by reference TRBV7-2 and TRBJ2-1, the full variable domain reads GAGVSQSPSNKVTEKGKDVELRCDPISGHTALYWYRQSLGQGLEFLIYFQGNSAPDKSGLPSDRFSAERTGGSVSTLTIQRTQQEDSAVYLCASSLRGAYNEQFFGPGTRLTVL.

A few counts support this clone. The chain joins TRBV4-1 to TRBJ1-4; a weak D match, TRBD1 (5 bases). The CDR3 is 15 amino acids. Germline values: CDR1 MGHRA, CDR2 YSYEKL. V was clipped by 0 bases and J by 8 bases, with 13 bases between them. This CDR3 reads CASSQDQGRREKLFF. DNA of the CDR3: TGCGCCAGCAGCCAAGATCAGGGTCGGCGAGAAAAACTGTTTTTT.

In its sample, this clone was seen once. In DNA form, the CDR3 reads TGTGCCAGCAGTTTAATTACCGGGACAGCGAAACAGCCCCAGCATTTT. It encodes CASSLITGTAKQPQHF. J is TRBJ1-5 and V is TRBV28; TRBD1 matches 7 bases. After removal of 2 bases from V and 7 bases from J, the junction contained 11 bases not matched to a gene. The CDR3 has 16 residues. Germline V gene lookup returns CDR1 MDHEN and CDR2 SYDVKM.

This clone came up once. The CDR3 sequence is CASSFGRGPYEQYF. CDR3 DNA: TGTGCCAGCAGCTTCGGCAGGGGGCCCTACGAGCAGTACTTC. The genes are TRBV7-9 and TRBJ2-7; 8 bases fit TRBD1. Germline trimming cut 3 bases from V and 2 bases from J; bases unmatched to any gene: 3. The CDR3 contains 14 residues. Germline V gene data show CDR1 as SEHNR and CDR2 as FQNEAQ (reference sequence). Using reference TRBV7-9 and TRBJ2-7 for the parts outside the CDR3, the full variable domain is DTGVSQNPRHKITKRGQNVTFRCDPISEHNRLYWYRQTLGQGPEFLTYFQNEAQLEKSRLLSDRFSAERPKGSFSTLEIQRTEQGDSAMYLCASSFGRGPYEQYFGPGTRLTVT.

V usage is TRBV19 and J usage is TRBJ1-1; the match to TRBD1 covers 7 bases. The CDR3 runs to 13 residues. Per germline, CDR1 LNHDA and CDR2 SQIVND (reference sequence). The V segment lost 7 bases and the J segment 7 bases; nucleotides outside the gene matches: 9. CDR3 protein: CASKGGQVYEAFF. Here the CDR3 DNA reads TGTGCCAGTAAGGGCGGACAGGTCTATGAAGCTTTCTTT. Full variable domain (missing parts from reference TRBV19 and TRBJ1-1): DGGITQSPKYLFRKEGQNVTLSCEQNLNHDAMYWYRQDPGQGLRLIYYSQIVNDFQKGDIAEGYSVSREKKESFPLTVTSAQKNPTAFYLCASKGGQVYEAFFGQGTRLTVV.

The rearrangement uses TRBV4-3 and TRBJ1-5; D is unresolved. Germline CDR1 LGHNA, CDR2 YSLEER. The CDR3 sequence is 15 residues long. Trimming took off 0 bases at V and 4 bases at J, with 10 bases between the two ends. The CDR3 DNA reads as TGCGCCAGCAGCCAAGACAGTACCCAAAATCAGCCCCAGCATTTT. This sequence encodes CASSQDSTQNQPQHF.

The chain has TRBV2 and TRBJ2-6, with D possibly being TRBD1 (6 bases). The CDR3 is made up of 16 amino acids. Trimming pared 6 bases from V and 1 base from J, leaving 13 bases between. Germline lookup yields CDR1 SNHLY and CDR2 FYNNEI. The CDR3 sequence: CASRKQGGSGANVLTF. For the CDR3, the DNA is TGTGCCAGCAGGAAACAGGGCGGGTCTGGGGCCAACGTCCTGACTTTC.

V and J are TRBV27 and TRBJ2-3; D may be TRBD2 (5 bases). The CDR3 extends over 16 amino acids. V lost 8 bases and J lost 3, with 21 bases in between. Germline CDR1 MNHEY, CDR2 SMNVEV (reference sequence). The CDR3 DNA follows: TGTGCCAGCGTATCAAGAGGGTCCCAACCTACAGATACGCAGTATTTT. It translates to CASVSRGSQPTDTQYF.

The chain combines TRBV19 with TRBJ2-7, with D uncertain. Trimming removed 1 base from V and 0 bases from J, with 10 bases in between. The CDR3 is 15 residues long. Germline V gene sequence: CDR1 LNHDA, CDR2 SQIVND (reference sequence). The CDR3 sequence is CASSIAGRPSYEQYF. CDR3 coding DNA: TGTGCCAGTAGTATAGCTGGACGGCCCTCCTACGAGCAGTACTTC.

CDR3 coding DNA: TGCAGCGTTGAAGAAGAACAGGGGGCCCAAGAGACCCAGTACTTC. It codes for CSVEEEQGAQETQYF. The rearrangement joins TRBV29-1 to TRBJ2-5; TRBD1 aligns across 9 bases. V dropped 0 bases and J dropped 1; count of bases not matched to a gene: 3. CDR1 is SQVTM and CDR2 is ANQGSEA in the germline V gene. This CDR3 region has 15 residues.

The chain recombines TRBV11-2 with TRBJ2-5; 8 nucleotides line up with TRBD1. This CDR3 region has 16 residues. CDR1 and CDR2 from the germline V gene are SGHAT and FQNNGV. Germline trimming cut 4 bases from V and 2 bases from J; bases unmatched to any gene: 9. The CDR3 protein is CASSSFPRQGQETQYF. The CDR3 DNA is TGTGCCAGCAGCTCCTTTCCTCGACAGGGGCAAGAGACCCAGTACTTC.

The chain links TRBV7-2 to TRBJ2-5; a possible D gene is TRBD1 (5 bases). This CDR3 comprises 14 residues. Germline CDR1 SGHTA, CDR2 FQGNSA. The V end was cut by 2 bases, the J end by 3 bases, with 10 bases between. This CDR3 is CASSLQGGEETQYF. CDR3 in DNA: TGTGCCAGCAGCTTACAGGGTGGGGAAGAGACCCAGTACTTC.

The CDR3 coding sequence is TGTGCCAGCAGCGGAACCAGGGGCTTCTATGGCTACACCTTC. Its translation: CASSGTRGFYGYTF. The chain carries TRBV5-8 and TRBJ1-2; TRBD1 might be the D (6 bases). Trimming shortened V by 4 bases and J by 4 bases, and 14 bases separated the two germline ends. Germline V gene sequence: CDR1 SGHTS, CDR2 YDEGEE. The CDR3 is 14 residues long. Full variable domain (missing parts from reference TRBV5-8 and TRBJ1-2): EAGVTQSPTHLIKTRGQQATLRCSPISGHTSVYWYQQALGLGLQFLLWYDEGEERNRGNFPPRFSGRQFPNYSSELNVNALELEDSALYLCASSGTRGFYGYTFGSGTRLTVV.

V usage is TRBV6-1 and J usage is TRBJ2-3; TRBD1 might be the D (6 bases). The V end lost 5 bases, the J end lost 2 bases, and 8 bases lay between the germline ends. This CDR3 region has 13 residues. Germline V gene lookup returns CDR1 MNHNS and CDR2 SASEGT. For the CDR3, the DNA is TGTGCCAGCAGTAGACAGGTCACAGATACGCAGTATTTT. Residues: CASSRQVTDTQYF.

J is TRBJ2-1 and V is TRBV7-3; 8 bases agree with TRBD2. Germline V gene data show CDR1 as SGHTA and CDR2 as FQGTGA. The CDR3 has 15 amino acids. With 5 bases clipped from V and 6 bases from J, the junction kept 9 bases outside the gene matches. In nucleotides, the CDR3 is TGTGCCAGCAGCGCCGCCGGGGGGGCTTCCAATGAGCAGTTCTTC. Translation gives CASSAAGGASNEQFF.

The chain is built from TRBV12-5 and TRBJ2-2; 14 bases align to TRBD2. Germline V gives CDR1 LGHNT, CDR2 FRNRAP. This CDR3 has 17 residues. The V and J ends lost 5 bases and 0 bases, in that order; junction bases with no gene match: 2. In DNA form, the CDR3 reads TGTGCTAGTGGTAGGGGACTAGCGGGGGCGAACACCGGGGAGCTGTTTTTT. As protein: CASGRGLAGANTGELFF.

CDR3 residues: CASRGTGGRNTIYF. CDR3 bases: TGTGCCAGTAGAGGGACAGGGGGCAGAAACACCATATATTTT. This sequence joins TRBV19 and TRBJ1-3, with TRBD1 matching 12 bases. The CDR3 runs to 14 residues. Germline loops: CDR1 LNHDA, CDR2 SQIVND (reference sequence). The V segment lost 6 bases and the J segment 5 bases; nucleotides outside the gene matches: 2.